This is a list of T cell receptor beta chains from one sample in a study of cytomegalovirus exposure and HLA in healthy donors. TCRdb's table, derived via immunoSEQ multiplex PCR, lists solely in-frame clones and lacks some. The sample shows about 59,000 clones, roughly 83% of them seen only once. What was sequenced was PBMCs. These receptors were collected from a human donor in good health. CDR3s include the opening cysteine and the closing phenylalanine or tryptophan. Fields, in order: V gene, J gene, clone size, D gene, CDR3 DNA, CDR3 protein. D genes are given only for firm matches. Size is stated for part of the rows, as once, few or many counts, or as a class when the clone is expanded.

v_gene: TRBV9; j_gene: TRBJ2-1; abundance: -; d_gene: TRBD2; CDR3nt: TGTGCCAGCAGCGTAGTTGCAGGGAGGGATGAGCAGTTCTTC; CDR3aa: CASSVVAGRDEQFF
v_gene: TRBV13; j_gene: TRBJ2-1; abundance: -; d_gene: -; CDR3nt: TGTGCCAGCAGCTCGCCCGGGACTTCAACCAAGTTCTTC; CDR3aa: CASSSPGTSTKFF
v_gene: TRBV28; j_gene: TRBJ2-5; abundance: -; d_gene: TRBD2; CDR3nt: TGTGCCAGCAGTACTAGCGGAGAGACCCAGTACTTC; CDR3aa: CASSTSGETQYF
v_gene: TRBV6-1; j_gene: TRBJ2-7; abundance: -; d_gene: TRBD1; CDR3nt: TGTGCCAGCAGTGAAGTTGGACAGGGCGAGCAGTACTTC; CDR3aa: CASSEVGQGEQYF
v_gene: TRBV29-1; j_gene: TRBJ2-3; abundance: few; d_gene: -; CDR3nt: TGCAGCGTTTGTGTTCGTTATACGGCAGATACGCAGTATTTT; CDR3aa: CSVCVRYTADTQYF
v_gene: TRBV6-1; j_gene: TRBJ2-5; abundance: -; d_gene: TRBD1; CDR3nt: TGTGCCAGCAGTGAATTCCCCGCAGGGGGCGGGGAGACCCAGTACTTC; CDR3aa: CASSEFPAGGGETQYF
v_gene: TRBV5-4; j_gene: TRBJ2-3; abundance: -; d_gene: -; CDR3nt: TGTGCCAGCAGCTCCTCCGCCGGGTTCACAGATACGCAGTATTTT; CDR3aa: CASSSSAGFTDTQYF
v_gene: TRBV5-4; j_gene: TRBJ2-5; abundance: -; d_gene: -; CDR3nt: TGTGCCAGCAGCTTGCCCCCTTCCGAGACCCAGTACTTC; CDR3aa: CASSLPPSETQYF
v_gene: TRBV6-5; j_gene: TRBJ2-2; abundance: -; d_gene: -; CDR3nt: TGTGCCAGCAGTCCTCACTACACCGGGGAGCTGTTTTTT; CDR3aa: CASSPHYTGELFF
v_gene: TRBV5-6; j_gene: TRBJ2-7; abundance: -; d_gene: -; CDR3nt: TGTGCCAGCAGCTTGGCGCGTTGGTGGGAGCAGTACTTC; CDR3aa: CASSLARWWEQYF
v_gene: TRBV30; j_gene: TRBJ1-6; abundance: -; d_gene: -; CDR3nt: TGTGCCTGGATTTTAGGAGGCTCCTATAATTCACCCCTCCACTTT; CDR3aa: CAWILGGSYNSPLHF
v_gene: TRBV6-1; j_gene: TRBJ2-3; abundance: once; d_gene: TRBD1; CDR3nt: TGTGCCAGCAGGAACAGGGGAACAGATACGCAGTATTTT; CDR3aa: CASRNRGTDTQYF
v_gene: TRBV2; j_gene: TRBJ1-2; abundance: -; d_gene: TRBD1; CDR3nt: TGTGCCAGCAGTGAAAGAGGGGGCAGGGCTAACTATGGCTACACCTTC; CDR3aa: CASSERGGRANYGYTF
v_gene: TRBV29-1; j_gene: TRBJ1-3; abundance: -; d_gene: -; CDR3nt: TGCAGCGTTGAACAGCGCTCTGGAAACACCATATATTTT; CDR3aa: CSVEQRSGNTIYF
v_gene: TRBV7-2; j_gene: TRBJ1-5; abundance: -; d_gene: -; CDR3nt: TGTGCCAGCAGCTTGGCAGGGAACGGTCAGCCCCAGCATTTT; CDR3aa: CASSLAGNGQPQHF
v_gene: TRBV11-3; j_gene: TRBJ2-3; abundance: -; d_gene: TRBD1; CDR3nt: TGTGCCAGCAGCCTGGGGACAGGGCCTGGGGATACGCAGTATTTT; CDR3aa: CASSLGTGPGDTQYF
v_gene: TRBV6-1; j_gene: TRBJ2-1; abundance: -; d_gene: TRBD2; CDR3nt: TGTGCCAGCAGCCTGACTAGCGGGAGCTACAATGAGCAGTTCTTC; CDR3aa: CASSLTSGSYNEQFF